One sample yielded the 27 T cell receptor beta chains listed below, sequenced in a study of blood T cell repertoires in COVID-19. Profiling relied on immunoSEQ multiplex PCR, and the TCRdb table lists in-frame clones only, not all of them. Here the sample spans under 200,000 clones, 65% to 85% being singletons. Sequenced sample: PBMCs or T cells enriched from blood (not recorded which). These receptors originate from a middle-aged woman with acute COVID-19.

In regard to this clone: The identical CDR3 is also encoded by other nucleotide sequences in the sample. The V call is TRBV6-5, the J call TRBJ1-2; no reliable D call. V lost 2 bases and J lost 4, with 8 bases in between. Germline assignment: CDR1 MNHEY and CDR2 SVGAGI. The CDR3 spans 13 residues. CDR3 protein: CASSYGGSYGYTF. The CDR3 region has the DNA TGTGCCAGCAGTTACGGCGGAAGCTATGGCTACACCTTC.

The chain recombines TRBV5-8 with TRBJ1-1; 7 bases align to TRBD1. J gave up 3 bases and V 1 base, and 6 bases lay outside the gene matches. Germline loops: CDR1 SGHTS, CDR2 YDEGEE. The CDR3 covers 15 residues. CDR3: CASSLYRGMDTEAFF. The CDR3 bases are TGTGCCAGCAGCTTGTACAGGGGAATGGACACTGAAGCTTTCTTT.

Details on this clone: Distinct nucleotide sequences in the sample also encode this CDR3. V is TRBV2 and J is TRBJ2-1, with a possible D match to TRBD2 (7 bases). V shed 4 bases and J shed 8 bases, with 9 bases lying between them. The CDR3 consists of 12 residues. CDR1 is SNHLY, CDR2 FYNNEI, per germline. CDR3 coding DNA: TGTGCCAGCAGTGTAGGGGGGGATGAGCAGTTCTTC. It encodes CASSVGGDEQFF.

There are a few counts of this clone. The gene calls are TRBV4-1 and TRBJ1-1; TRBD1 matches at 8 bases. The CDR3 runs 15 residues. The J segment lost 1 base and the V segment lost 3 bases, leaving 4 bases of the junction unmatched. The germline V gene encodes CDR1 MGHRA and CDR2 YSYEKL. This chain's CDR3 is CASSHPTGENTEAFF. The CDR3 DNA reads TGCGCCAGCAGCCACCCGACAGGGGAGAACACTGAAGCTTTCTTT.

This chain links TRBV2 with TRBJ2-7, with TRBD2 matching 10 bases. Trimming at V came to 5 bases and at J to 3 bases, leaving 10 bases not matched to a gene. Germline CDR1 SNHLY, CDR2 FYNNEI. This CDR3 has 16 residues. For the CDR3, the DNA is TGTGCCAGCAGTCGCCTAGCGGGAGTCTTGGGCTACGAGCAGTACGTC. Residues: CASSRLAGVLGYEQYV.

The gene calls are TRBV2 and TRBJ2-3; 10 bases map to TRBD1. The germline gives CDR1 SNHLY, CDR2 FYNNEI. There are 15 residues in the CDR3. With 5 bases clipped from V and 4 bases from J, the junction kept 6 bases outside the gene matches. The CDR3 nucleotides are TGTGCCAGCAGTTTAGGACAGGGGGGTGCAGATACGCAGTATTTT. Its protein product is CASSLGQGGADTQYF.

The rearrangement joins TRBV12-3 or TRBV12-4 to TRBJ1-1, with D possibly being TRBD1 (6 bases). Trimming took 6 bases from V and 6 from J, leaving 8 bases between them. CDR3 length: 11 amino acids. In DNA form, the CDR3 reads TGTGCCAGCAGAAGGACAGCTGAAGCTTTCTTT. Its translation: CASRRTAEAFF.

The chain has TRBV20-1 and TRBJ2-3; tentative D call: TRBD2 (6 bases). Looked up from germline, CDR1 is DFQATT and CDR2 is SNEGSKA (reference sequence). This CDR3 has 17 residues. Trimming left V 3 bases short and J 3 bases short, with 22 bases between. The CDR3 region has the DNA TGCAGTGCTAGTCCACCGATTGGTAGGCGGGGAACAGATACGCAGTATTTT. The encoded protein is CSASPPIGRRGTDTQYF.

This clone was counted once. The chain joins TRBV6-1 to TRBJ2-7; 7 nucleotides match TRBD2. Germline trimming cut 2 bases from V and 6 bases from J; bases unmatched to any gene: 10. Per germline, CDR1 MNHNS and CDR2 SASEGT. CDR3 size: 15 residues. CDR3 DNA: TGTGCCAGCAGTGAAATTTGGGGGGAGGGCCTCGAGCAGTACGTC. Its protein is CASSEIWGEGLEQYV.

The DNA for the CDR3 is TGTGCCAGCTCACCCGACAGAGACTATGGCTACACCTTC. Translated: CASSPDRDYGYTF. The gene calls are TRBV18 and TRBJ1-2; tentative D call: TRBD1 (5 bases). There are 13 residues in the CDR3. CDR1 is KGHSH, CDR2 LQKENI, per germline. Trimming removed 3 bases at V and 3 bases at J, with 8 bases between.

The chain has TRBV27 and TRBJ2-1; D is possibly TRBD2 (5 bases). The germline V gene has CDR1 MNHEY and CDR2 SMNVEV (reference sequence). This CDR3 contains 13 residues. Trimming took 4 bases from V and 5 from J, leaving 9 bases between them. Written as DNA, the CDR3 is TGTGCCAGCAGTTGGAGAGGGAACAATGAGCAGTTCTTC. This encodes CASSWRGNNEQFF.

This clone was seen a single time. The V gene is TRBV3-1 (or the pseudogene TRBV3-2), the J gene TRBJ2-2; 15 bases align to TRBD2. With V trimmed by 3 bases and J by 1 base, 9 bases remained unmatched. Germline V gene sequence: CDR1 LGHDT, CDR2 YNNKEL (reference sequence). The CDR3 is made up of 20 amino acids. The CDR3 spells CASSHGLAGGPIGNTGELFF. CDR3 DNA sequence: TGTGCCAGCAGCCATGGACTAGCGGGAGGGCCGATAGGGAACACCGGGGAGCTGTTTTTT.

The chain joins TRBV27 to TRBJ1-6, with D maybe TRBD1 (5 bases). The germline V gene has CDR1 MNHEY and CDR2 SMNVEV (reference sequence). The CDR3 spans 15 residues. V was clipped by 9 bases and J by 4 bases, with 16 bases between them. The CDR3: CASRGTAQYNSPLHF. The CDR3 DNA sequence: TGTGCCAGTAGGGGCACAGCCCAGTATAATTCACCCCTCCACTTT.

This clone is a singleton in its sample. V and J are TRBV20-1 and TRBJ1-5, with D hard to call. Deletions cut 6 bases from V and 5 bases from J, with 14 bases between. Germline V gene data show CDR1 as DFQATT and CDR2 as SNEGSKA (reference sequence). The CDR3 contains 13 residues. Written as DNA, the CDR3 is TGCAGTGCGAGTCGCGGGAGAGATCAGCCCCAGCATTTT. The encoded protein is CSASRGRDQPQHF.

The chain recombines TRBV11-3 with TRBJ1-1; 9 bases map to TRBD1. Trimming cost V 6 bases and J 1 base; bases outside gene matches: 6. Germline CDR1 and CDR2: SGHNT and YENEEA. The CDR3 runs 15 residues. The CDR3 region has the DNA TGTGCCAGCAGATCTGGACAGGGGAGGAACACTGAAGCTTTCTTT. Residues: CASRSGQGRNTEAFF.

CDR3 protein: CASSLAGGSGELFF. CDR3 nucleotide sequence: TGTGCCAGCAGTCTAGCGGGAGGAAGTGGGGAGCTGTTTTTT. The chain has TRBV25-1 and TRBJ2-2; TRBD2 matches at 11 bases. CDR1 and CDR2 from the germline V gene are MGHDK and SYGVNS. V trimming: 5 bases; J trimming: 8 bases; junction bases outside the gene matches: 4. This CDR3 region has 14 residues.

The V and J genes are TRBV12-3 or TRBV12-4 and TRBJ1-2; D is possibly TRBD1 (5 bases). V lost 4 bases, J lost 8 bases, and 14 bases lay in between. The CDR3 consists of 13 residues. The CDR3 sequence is CASSSQGLWGYTF. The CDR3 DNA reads TGTGCCAGCAGTTCGCAGGGTTTATGGGGCTACACCTTC.

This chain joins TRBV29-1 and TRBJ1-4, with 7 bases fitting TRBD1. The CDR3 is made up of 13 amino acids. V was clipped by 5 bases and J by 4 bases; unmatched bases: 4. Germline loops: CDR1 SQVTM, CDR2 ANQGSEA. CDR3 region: CSVQNRGNEKLFF. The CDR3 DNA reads TGCAGCGTTCAAAACAGGGGTAATGAAAAACTGTTTTTT.

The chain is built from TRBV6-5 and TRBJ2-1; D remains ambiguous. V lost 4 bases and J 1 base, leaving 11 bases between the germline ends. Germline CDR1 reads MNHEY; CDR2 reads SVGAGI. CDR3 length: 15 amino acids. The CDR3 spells CASSFGGQSYNEQFF. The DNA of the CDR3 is TGTGCCAGCAGTTTTGGTGGGCAATCCTACAATGAGCAGTTCTTC.

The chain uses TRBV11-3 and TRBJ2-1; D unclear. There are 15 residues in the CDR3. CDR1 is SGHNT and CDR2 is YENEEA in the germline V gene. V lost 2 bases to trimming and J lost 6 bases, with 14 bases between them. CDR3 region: CASSLFPQRVNEQFF. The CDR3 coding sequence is TGTGCCAGCAGCTTATTCCCCCAACGGGTCAATGAGCAGTTCTTC.

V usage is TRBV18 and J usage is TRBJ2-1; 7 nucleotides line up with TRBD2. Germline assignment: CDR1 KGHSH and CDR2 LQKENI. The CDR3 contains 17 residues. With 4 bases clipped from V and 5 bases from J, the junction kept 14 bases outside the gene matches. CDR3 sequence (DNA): TGTGCCAGCTCACACAGAATGGGGGAGGGCCGCGACAATGAGCAGTTCTTC. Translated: CASSHRMGEGRDNEQFF.

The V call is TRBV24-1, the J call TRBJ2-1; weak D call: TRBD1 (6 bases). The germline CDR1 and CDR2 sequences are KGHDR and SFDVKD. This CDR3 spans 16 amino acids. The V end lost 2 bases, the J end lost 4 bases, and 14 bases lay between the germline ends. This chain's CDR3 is CATSDSQGTLYNEQFF. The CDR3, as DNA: TGTGCCACCAGTGATTCACAGGGTACCCTGTACAATGAGCAGTTCTTC.

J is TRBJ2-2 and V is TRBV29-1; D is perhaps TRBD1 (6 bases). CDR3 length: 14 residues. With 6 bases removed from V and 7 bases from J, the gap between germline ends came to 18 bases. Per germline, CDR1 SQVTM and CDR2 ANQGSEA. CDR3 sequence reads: CSVQSQGNIGELFF. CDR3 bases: TGCAGCGTCCAGAGCCAGGGGAATATCGGGGAGCTGTTTTTT.

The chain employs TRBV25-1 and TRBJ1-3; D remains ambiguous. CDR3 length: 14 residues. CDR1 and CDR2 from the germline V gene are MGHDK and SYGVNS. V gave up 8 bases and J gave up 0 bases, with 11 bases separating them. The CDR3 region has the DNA TGTGCCAGCTCCCCCCCCGGCTCTGGAAACACCATATATTTT. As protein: CASSPPGSGNTIYF.

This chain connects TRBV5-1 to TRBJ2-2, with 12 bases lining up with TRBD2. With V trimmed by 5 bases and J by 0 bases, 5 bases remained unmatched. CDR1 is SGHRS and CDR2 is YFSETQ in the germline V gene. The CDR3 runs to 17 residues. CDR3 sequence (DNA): TGCGCCAGCAGAATGACTAGCGGGGGCTCGAACACCGGGGAGCTGTTTTTT. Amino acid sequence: CASRMTSGGSNTGELFF.

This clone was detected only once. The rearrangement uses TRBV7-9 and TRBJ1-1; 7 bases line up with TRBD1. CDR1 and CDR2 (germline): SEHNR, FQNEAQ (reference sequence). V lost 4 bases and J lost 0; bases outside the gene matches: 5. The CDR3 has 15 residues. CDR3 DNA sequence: TGTGCCAGCAGCTGGGGGACAGCCTTGAACACTGAAGCTTTCTTT. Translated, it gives CASSWGTALNTEAFF. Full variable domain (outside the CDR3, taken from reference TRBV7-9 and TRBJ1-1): DTGVSQNPRHKITKRGQNVTFRCDPISEHNRLYWYRQTLGQGPEFLTYFQNEAQLEKSRLLSDRFSAERPKGSFSTLEIQRTEQGDSAMYLCASSWGTALNTEAFFGQGTRLTVV.

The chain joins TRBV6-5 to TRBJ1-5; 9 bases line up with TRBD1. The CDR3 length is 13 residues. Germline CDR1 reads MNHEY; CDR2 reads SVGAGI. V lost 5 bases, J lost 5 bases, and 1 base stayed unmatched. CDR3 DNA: TGTGCCAGCAGTACAGGGGGCGATCAGCCCCAGCATTTT. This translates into CASSTGGDQPQHF.